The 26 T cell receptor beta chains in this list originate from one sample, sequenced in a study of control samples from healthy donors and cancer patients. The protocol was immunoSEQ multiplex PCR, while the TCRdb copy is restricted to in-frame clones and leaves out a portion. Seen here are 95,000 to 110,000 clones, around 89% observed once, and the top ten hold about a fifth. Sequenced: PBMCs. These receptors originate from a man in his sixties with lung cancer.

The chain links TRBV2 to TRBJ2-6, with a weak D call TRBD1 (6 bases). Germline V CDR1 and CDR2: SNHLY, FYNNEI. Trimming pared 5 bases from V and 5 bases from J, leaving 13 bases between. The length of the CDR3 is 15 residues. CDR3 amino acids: CASSLTGYRANVLTF. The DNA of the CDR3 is TGTGCCAGCAGTCTCACAGGGTACAGGGCCAACGTCCTGACTTTC.

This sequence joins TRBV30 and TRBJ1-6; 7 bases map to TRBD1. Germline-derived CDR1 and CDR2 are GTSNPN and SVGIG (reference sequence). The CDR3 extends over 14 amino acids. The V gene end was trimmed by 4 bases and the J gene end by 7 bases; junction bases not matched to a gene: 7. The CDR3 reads CAWKGGLENSPLHF. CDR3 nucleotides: TGTGCCTGGAAAGGGGGCTTGGAAAATTCACCCCTCCACTTT.

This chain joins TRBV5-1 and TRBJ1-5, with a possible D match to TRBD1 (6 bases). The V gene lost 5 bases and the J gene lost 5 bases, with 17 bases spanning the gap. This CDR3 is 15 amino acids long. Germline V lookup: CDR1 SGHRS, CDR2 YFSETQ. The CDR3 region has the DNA TGCGCCAGCAGTCTTGGATCAGGGGTGGATCAGCCCCAGCATTTT. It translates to CASSLGSGVDQPQHF.

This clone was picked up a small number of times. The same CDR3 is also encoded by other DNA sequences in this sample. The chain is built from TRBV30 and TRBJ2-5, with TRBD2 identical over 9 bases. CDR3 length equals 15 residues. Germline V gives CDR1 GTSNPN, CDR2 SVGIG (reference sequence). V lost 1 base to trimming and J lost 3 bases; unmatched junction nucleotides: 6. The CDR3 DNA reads TGTGCCTGGAGTGGGCGGGGGGGAAGAGAAGAGACCCAGTACTTC. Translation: CAWSGRGGREETQYF.

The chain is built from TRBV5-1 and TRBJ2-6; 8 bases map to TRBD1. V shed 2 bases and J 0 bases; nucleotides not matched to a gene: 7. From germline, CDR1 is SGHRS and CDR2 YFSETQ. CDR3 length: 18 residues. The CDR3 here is CASSFQGAIYSGANVLTF. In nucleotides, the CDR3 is TGCGCCAGCAGCTTCCAGGGGGCTATCTACTCTGGGGCCAACGTCCTGACTTTC.

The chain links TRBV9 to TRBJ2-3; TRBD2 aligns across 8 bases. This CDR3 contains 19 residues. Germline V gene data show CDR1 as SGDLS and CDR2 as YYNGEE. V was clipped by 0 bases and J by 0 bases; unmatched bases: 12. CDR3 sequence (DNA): TGTGCCAGCAGCGTAGCGGTGCGGGGGGACCGTCTTAGCACAGATACGCAGTATTTT. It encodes CASSVAVRGDRLSTDTQYF.

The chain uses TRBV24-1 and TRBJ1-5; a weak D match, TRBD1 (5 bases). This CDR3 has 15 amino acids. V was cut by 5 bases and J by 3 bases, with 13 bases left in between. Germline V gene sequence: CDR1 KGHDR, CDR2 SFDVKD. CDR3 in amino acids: CATSVTGGDNQPQHF. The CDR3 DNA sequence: TGTGCCACCAGTGTGACGGGAGGGGACAATCAGCCCCAGCATTTT.

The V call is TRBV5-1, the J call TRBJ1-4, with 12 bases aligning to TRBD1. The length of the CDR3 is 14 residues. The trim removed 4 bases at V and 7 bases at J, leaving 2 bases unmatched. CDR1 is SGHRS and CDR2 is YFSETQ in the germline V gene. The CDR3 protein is CASSRDRGPEKLFF. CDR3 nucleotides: TGCGCCAGCAGCAGGGACAGGGGGCCTGAAAAACTGTTTTTT.

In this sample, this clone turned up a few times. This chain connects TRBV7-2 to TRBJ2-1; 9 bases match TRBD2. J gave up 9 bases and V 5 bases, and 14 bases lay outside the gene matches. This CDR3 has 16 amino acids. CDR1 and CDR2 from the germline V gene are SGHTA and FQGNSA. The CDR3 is CASSPPGRGGFSEQFF. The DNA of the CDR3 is TGTGCCAGCAGCCCCCCCGGGCGGGGGGGCTTTAGTGAGCAGTTCTTC.

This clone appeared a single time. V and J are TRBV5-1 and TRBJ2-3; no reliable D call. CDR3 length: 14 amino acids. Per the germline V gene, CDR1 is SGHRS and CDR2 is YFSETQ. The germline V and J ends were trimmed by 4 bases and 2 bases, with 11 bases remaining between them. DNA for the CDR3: TGCGCCAGCAGCGTTCGAACTAACACAGATACGCAGTATTTT. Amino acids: CASSVRTNTDTQYF.

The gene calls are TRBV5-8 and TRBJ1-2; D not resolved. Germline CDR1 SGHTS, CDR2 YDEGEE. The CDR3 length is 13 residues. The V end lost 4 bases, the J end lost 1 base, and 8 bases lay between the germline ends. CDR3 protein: CASSNSINYGYTF. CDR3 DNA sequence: TGTGCCAGCAGCAACAGCATTAACTATGGCTACACCTTC.

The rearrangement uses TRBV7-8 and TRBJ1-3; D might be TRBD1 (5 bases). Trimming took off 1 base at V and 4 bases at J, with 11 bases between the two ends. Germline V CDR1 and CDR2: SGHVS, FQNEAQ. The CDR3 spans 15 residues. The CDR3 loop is CASSLGGTGGNTIYF. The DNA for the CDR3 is TGTGCCAGCAGCTTAGGGGGGACGGGAGGAAACACCATATATTTT.

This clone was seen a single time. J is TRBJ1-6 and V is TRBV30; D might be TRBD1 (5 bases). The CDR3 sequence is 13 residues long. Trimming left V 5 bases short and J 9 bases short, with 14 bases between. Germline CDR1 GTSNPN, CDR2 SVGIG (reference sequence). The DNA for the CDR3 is TGTGCCTGGGGCCGGGACGGATCTTCACCCCTCCACTTT. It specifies CAWGRDGSSPLHF.

Here the CDR3 DNA reads TGCGCCAGCAGCCTGGTTCCCGGGGGGTCTGGCTACACCTTC. It codes for CASSLVPGGSGYTF. The J gene is TRBJ1-2, the V gene TRBV5-1; perhaps TRBD1 as D (5 bases). V was trimmed by 4 bases and J by 7 bases, leaving 17 bases between them. CDR1 and CDR2 from the germline V gene are SGHRS and YFSETQ. This CDR3 is 14 amino acids long.

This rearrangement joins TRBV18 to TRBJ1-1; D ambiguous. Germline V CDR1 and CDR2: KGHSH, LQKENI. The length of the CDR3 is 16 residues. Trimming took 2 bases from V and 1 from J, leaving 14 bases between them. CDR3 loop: CASSPRGSPGNTEAFF. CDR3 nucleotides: TGTGCCAGCTCACCAAGAGGGTCTCCCGGGAACACTGAAGCTTTCTTT.

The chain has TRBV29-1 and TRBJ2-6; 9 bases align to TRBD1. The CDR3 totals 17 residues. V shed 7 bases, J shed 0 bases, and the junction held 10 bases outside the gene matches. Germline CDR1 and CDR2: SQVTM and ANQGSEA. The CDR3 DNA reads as TGCAGCGCAGTGGTCGGGACAGGGTACTCTGGGGCCAACGTCCTGACTTTC. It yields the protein CSAVVGTGYSGANVLTF.

The CDR3 protein is CASSLVVTGVLPGELFF. The CDR3 DNA sequence: TGTGCCAGCAGCTTAGTTGTCACGGGGGTTCTTCCTGGGGAGCTGTTTTTT. The chain recombines TRBV11-3 with TRBJ2-2, with D possibly TRBD2 on 6 matching bases. Trimming removed 1 base at V and 8 bases at J, with 20 bases between. This CDR3 has 17 residues. Per germline, CDR1 SGHNT and CDR2 YENEEA.

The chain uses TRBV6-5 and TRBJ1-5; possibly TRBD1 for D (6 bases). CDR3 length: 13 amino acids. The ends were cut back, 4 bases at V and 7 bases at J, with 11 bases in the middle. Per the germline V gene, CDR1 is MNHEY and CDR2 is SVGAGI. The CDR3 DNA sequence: TGTGCCAGCAGTTTAAGGGGGGAACAGCCCCAGCATTTT. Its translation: CASSLRGEQPQHF.

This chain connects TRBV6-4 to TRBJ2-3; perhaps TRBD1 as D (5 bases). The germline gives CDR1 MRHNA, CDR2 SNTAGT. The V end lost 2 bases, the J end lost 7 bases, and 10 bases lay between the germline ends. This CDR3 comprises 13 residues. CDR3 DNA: TGTGCCAGCAGTGACCAGACAGCAAATACGCAGTATTTT. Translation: CASSDQTANTQYF.

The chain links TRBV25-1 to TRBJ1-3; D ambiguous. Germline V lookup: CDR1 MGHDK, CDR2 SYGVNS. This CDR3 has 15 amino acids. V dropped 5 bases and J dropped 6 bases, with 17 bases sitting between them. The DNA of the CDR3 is TGTGCCAGCAGTCTATCCGGGGTGGGAGCAAACACCATATATTTT. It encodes CASSLSGVGANTIYF. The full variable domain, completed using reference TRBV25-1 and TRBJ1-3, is EADIYQTPRYLVIGTGKKITLECSQTMGHDKMYWYQQDPGMELHLIHYSYGVNSTEKGDLSSESTVSRIRTEHFPLTLESARPSHTSQYLCASSLSGVGANTIYFGEGSWLTVV.

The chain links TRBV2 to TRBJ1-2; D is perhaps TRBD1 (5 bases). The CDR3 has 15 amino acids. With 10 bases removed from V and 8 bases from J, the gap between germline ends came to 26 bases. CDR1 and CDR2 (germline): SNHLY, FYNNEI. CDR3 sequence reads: CATIWTRGESKGYTF. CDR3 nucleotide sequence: TGTGCCACGATATGGACACGGGGCGAATCGAAAGGCTACACCTTC.

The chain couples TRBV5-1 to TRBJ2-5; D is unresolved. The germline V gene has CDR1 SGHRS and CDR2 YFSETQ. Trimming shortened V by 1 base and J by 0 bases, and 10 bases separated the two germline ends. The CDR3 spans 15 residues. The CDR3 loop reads CASSLLTLNQETQYF. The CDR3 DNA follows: TGCGCCAGCAGCTTGTTAACACTTAACCAAGAGACCCAGTACTTC.

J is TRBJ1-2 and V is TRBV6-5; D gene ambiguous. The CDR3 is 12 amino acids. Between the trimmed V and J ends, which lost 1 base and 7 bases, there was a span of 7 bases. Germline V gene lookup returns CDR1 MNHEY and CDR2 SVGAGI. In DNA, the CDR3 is TGTGCCAGCAGTTACTTGGGCAGTGGCTACACCTTC. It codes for CASSYLGSGYTF.

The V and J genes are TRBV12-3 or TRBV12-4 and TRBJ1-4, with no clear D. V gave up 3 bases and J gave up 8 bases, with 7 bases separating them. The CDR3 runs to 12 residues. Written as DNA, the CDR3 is TGTGCCAGCAGTTTTAAAAGAGAAAAACTGTTTTTT. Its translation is CASSFKREKLFF.

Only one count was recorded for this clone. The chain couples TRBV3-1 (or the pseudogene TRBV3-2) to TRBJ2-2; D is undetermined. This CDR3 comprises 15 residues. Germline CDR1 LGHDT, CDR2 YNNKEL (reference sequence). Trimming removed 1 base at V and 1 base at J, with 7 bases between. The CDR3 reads CASSQGAVNTGELFF. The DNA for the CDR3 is TGTGCCAGCAGCCAAGGGGCGGTGAACACCGGGGAGCTGTTTTTT.

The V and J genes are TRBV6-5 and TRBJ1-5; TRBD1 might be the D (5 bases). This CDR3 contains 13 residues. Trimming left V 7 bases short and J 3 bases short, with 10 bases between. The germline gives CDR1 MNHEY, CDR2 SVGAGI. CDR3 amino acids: CASTAGNNQPQHF. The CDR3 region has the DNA TGTGCCAGCACTGCAGGGAACAATCAGCCCCAGCATTTT.